A selection of T cell receptor beta chains follows, all from one sample in a study of T cells in Graves' hyperthyroidism and ophthalmopathy. In TCRdb, the multiplex PCR reads were re-called with MiXCR into one record per CDR3 protein. The table records fewer than 750,000 distinct CDR3 sequences, about half of them present only once. The sequenced material came from peripheral blood or thyroid tissue (not recorded which). The receptors were sampled from a young woman with Graves' hyperthyroidism. Both conserved end residues are part of each CDR3. Each record gives: D gene, J gene, clone size, V gene, CDR3 protein, CDR3 DNA. D genes are given only for firm matches. Not all rows give a size; the values are once, few, many and, for expanded clones, a class.

D: NA; J: TRBJ2-5; size: many; V: TRBV7-9; CDR3: CASSSSDGETQYF; DNA: TGTGCCAGCAGCTCCTCGGACGGAGAGACCCAGTACTTC
D: TRBD1; J: TRBJ1-2; size: NA; V: TRBV24-1; CDR3: CATSDRDRGGYTF; DNA: TGTGCCACCAGTGATCGGGACAGGGGTGGCTACACCTTC
D: TRBD1; J: TRBJ1-1; size: NA; V: TRBV7-3; CDR3: CASTMGQVGTEAFF; DNA: TGTGCCAGCACCATGGGACAGGTTGGCACTGAAGCTTTCTTT
D: NA; J: TRBJ1-6; size: many; V: TRBV12-3/TRBV12-4; CDR3: CASRDIASPLHF; DNA: TGTGCCAGCAGGGACATTGCTTCACCCCTCCACTTT
D: NA; J: TRBJ1-1; size: many; V: TRBV6-2/TRBV6-3; CDR3: CASSREEKAFF; DNA: TGTGCCAGCAGTCGTGAAGAGAAAGCTTTCTTT
D: NA; J: TRBJ1-1; size: many; V: TRBV4-2; CDR3: CASSQDEGEAFF; DNA: TGTGCCAGCAGCCAAGATGAGGGAGAAGCTTTCTTT
D: NA; J: TRBJ1-5; size: many; V: TRBV19; CDR3: CASSLDQGNQPQHF; DNA: TGTGCCAGTAGTTTGGACCAGGGGAATCAGCCCCAGCATTTT
D: NA; J: TRBJ1-6; size: NA; V: TRBV7-8; CDR3: CASSLEGTGRSNSPLHF; DNA: TGTGCCAGCAGCTTAGAAGGAACAGGGAGGTCCAATTCACCCCTCCACTTT
D: NA; J: TRBJ2-5; size: NA; V: TRBV4-1; CDR3: CASSQLVGQTQYF; DNA: TGCGCCAGCAGCCAACTAGTGGGGCAGACCCAGTACTTC
D: NA; J: TRBJ2-3; size: NA; V: TRBV7-6; CDR3: CASSRSTSTDTQYF; DNA: TGTGCCAGCAGCCGATCGACAAGCACAGATACGCAGTATTTT
D: NA; J: TRBJ1-1; size: NA; V: TRBV20-1; CDR3: CSAFGRGATEAFF; DNA: TGCAGTGCTTTCGGGAGAGGGGCCACTGAAGCTTTCTTT
D: NA; J: TRBJ2-7; size: once; V: TRBV29-1; CDR3: CSSGTDYEQYF; DNA: TGCAGCTCCGGGACGGACTACGAGCAGTACTTC
D: NA; J: TRBJ1-4; size: NA; V: TRBV20-1; CDR3: CSARESTRALRGEKLFF; DNA: TGCAGTGCTAGAGAGTCAACGAGGGCCCTCCGGGGTGAAAAACTGTTTTTT
D: NA; J: TRBJ1-2; size: NA; V: TRBV29-1; CDR3: CSVGGRSGYTF; DNA: TGCAGCGTTGGGGGACGTTCTGGCTACACCTTC
D: NA; J: TRBJ2-7; size: many; V: TRBV19; CDR3: CASSPRTGGNEQYF; DNA: TGTGCCAGCAGTCCCAGGACGGGTGGCAACGAGCAGTACTTC
D: NA; J: TRBJ2-7; size: many; V: TRBV3-1; CDR3: CASSQRGTPYEQYF; DNA: TGTGCCAGCAGCCAACGCGGGACCCCCTACGAGCAGTACTTC
D: NA; J: TRBJ2-5; size: NA; V: TRBV20-1; CDR3: CSLWDRETQYF; DNA: TGCAGTTTATGGGATAGGGAGACCCAGTACTTC
D: TRBD1; J: TRBJ2-3; size: few; V: TRBV12-3/TRBV12-4; CDR3: CASSQTGVGDTQYF; DNA: TGTGCCAGCAGCCAGACAGGGGTAGGAGATACGCAGTATTTT
D: NA; J: TRBJ2-7; size: few; V: TRBV28; CDR3: CASTSLYEQYF; DNA: TGTGCCAGCACCTCCCTCTACGAGCAGTACTTC
D: NA; J: TRBJ2-7; size: NA; V: TRBV7-2; CDR3: CASSLGYSRGSGEQYF; DNA: TGTGCCAGCAGCCTTGGTTACTCCAGGGGATCAGGGGAGCAGTACTTC
D: NA; J: TRBJ1-3; size: many; V: TRBV5-1; CDR3: CASSLGDSGNTIYF; DNA: TGCGCCAGCAGCTTGGGAGACTCTGGAAACACCATATATTTT
D: NA; J: TRBJ1-1; size: NA; V: TRBV25-1; CDR3: CASSEWRAGRGEAFF; DNA: TGTGCCAGCAGTGAATGGCGGGCGGGGAGAGGTGAAGCTTTCTTT
D: NA; J: TRBJ2-2; size: NA; V: TRBV25-1; CDR3: CARDTGATGELFF; DNA: TGTGCTAGAGATACGGGAGCCACCGGGGAGCTGTTTTTT
D: TRBD2; J: TRBJ2-7; size: NA; V: TRBV10-3; CDR3: CAISVREREYTEQYF; DNA: TGTGCCATCAGTGTGAGGGAGCGGGAGTACACCGAGCAGTACTTC
D: NA; J: TRBJ2-7; size: many; V: TRBV4-3; CDR3: CASSQDWDGSFREQYF; DNA: TGCGCCAGCAGCCAAGATTGGGACGGTAGTTTTCGGGAGCAGTACTTC
D: NA; J: TRBJ2-5; size: many; V: TRBV20-1; CDR3: CSAKETVQETQYF; DNA: TGCAGTGCCAAAGAGACGGTACAAGAGACCCAGTACTTC
D: TRBD2; J: TRBJ2-2; size: NA; V: TRBV24-1; CDR3: CATSDLTSGIFNTGELFF; DNA: TGTGCCACCAGTGATTTGACTAGCGGGATATTTAACACCGGGGAGCTGTTTTTT
D: NA; J: TRBJ2-5; size: many; V: TRBV6-2/TRBV6-3; CDR3: CASRFRGETQYF; DNA: TGTGCCAGCAGGTTCCGGGGGGAGACCCAGTACTTC
D: NA; J: TRBJ1-5; size: many; V: TRBV24-1; CDR3: CATSDLTEPDQPQHF; DNA: TGTGCCACCAGTGACCTGACAGAGCCGGATCAGCCCCAGCATTTT
D: NA; J: TRBJ2-6; size: many; V: TRBV5-4; CDR3: CASGNNLGANVLTF; DNA: TGTGCCAGCGGAAACAATTTAGGGGCCAACGTCCTGACTTTC
D: TRBD1; J: TRBJ2-1; size: NA; V: TRBV6-6; CDR3: CASTGDYNEQFF; DNA: TGTGCCTCGACAGGGGACTACAATGAGCAGTTCTTC
D: NA; J: TRBJ1-4; size: NA; V: TRBV7-9; CDR3: CASSSGPFGEKLFF; DNA: TGTGCCAGCAGCTCCGGACCATTCGGGGAAAAACTGTTTTTT
D: NA; J: TRBJ2-1; size: NA; V: TRBV10-3; CDR3: CAISDSGQFF; DNA: TGTGCCATCAGTGACTCGGGGCAGTTCTTC
D: NA; J: TRBJ2-1; size: many; V: TRBV29-1; CDR3: CSVARLAVKNDEQFF; DNA: TGCAGCGTGGCACGCTTAGCGGTGAAGAACGATGAGCAGTTCTTC
D: TRBD1; J: TRBJ1-2; size: many; V: TRBV12-3/TRBV12-4; CDR3: CASSSQGALYNYGYTF; DNA: TGTGCCAGCAGTTCACAGGGGGCGTTATATAACTATGGCTACACCTTC
D: NA; J: TRBJ2-7; size: few; V: TRBV20-1; CDR3: CSARESGGWGEQYF; DNA: TGCAGTGCTAGGGAGTCGGGGGGCTGGGGCGAGCAGTACTTC
D: TRBD2; J: TRBJ2-7; size: many; V: TRBV3-1; CDR3: CASSQDLSGLAVVGQYF; DNA: TGTGCCAGCAGCCAAGATCTCTCCGGACTAGCGGTTGTGGGTCAGTACTTC
D: TRBD2; J: TRBJ2-3; size: NA; V: TRBV7-9; CDR3: CASSPGLAGERTDTQYF; DNA: TGTGCCAGCAGTCCGGGACTAGCGGGAGAACGCACAGATACGCAGTATTTT